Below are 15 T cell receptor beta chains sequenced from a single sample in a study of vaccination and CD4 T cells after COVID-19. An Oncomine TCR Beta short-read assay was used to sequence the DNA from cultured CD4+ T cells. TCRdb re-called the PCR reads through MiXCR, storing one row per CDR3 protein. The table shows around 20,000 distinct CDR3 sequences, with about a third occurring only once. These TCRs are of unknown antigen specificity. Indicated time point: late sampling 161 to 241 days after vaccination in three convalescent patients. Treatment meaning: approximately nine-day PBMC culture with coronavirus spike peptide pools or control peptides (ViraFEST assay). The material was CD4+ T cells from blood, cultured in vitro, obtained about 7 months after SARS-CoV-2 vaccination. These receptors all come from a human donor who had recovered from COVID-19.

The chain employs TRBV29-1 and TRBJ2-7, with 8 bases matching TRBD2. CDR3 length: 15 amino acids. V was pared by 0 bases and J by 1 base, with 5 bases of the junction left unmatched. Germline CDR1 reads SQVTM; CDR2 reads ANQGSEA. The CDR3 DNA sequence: TGCAGCGTTGAAGATGCGGGGGGCGCGTCCTACGAGCAGTACTTC. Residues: CSVEDAGGASYEQYF.

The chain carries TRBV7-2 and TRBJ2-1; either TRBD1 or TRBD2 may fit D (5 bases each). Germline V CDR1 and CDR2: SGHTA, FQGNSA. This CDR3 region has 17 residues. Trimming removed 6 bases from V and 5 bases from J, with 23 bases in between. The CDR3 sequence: CASSSRRWWDRDNEQFF. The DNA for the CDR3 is TGTGCCAGCAGTTCTCGGAGGTGGTGGGACCGGGACAATGAGCAGTTCTTC.

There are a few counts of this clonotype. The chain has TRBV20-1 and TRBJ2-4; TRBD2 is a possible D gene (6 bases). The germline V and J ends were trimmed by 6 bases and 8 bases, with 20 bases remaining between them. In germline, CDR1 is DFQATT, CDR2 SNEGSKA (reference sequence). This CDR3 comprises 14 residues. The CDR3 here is CSAPPAISGDIQYF. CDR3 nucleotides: TGCAGTGCCCCCCCGGCCATATCGGGGGACATTCAGTACTTC.

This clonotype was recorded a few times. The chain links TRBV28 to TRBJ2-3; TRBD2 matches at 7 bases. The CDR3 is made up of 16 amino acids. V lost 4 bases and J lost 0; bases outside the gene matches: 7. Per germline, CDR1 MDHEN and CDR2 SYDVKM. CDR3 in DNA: TGTGCCAGCAGTTCCCCAGGGAGGGGTAGCACAGATACGCAGTATTTT. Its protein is CASSSPGRGSTDTQYF.

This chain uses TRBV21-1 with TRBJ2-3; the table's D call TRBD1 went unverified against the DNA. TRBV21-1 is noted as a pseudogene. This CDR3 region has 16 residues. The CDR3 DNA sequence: TGTGCCAGCAGCAGGATCGACAGGGGCGTTACAGATACGCAGTATTTT. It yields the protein CASSRIDRGVTDTQYF.

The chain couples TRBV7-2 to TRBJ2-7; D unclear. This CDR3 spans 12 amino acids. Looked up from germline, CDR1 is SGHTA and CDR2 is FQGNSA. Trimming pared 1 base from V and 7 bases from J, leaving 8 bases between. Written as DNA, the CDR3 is TGTGCCAGCAGCTTAGTCCGTGGTGAGCAGTACTTC. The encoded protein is CASSLVRGEQYF. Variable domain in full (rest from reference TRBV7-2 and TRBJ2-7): GAGVSQSPSNKVTEKGKDVELRCDPISGHTALYWYRQSLGQGLEFLIYFQGNSAPDKSGLPSDRFSAERTGGSVSTLTIQRTQQEDSAVYLCASSLVRGEQYFGPGTRLTVT.

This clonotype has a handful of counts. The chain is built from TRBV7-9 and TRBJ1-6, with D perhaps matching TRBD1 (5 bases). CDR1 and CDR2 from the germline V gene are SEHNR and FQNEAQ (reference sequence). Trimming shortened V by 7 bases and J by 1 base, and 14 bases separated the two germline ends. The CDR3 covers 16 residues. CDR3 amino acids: CASNLNGASYNSPLHF. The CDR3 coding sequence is TGTGCCAGCAATCTCAATGGGGCTTCCTATAATTCACCCCTCCACTTT.

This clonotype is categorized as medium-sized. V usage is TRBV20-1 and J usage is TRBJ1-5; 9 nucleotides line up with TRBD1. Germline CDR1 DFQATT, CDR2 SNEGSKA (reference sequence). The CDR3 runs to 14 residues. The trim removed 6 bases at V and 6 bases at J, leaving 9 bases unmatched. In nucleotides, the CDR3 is TGCAGTGCAAACTCCGGGACAGGGATTCAGCCCCAGCATTTT. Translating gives CSANSGTGIQPQHF.

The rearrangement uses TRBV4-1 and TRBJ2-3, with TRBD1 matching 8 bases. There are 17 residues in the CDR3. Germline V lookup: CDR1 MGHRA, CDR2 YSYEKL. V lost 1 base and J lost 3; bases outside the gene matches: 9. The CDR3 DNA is TGCGCCAGCAGCCAAGGAGGGGGCAGGGGGCCGACAGATACGCAGTATTTT. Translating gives CASSQGGGRGPTDTQYF.

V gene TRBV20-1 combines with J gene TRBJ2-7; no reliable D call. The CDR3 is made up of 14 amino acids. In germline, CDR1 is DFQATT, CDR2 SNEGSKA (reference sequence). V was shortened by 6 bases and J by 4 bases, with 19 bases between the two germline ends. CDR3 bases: TGCAGTGCCCCTAGGAGCCGTAGTCGGTACGAGCAGTACTTC. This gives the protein CSAPRSRSRYEQYF.

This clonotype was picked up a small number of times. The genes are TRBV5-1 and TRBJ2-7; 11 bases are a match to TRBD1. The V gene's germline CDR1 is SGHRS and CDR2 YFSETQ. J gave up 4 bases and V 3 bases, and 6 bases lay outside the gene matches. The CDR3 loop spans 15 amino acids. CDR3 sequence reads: CASSSSGQGVYEQYF. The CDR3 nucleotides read TGCGCCAGCAGCTCATCGGGACAGGGGGTATACGAGCAGTACTTC.

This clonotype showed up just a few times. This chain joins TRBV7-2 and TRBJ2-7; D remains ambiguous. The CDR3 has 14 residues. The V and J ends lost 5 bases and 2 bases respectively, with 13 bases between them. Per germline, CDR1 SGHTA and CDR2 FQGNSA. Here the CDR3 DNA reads TGTGCCAGCAGCCCAGACAAGTGGGCCTACGAGCAGTACTTC. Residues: CASSPDKWAYEQYF. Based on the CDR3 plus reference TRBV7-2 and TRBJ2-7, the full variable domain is GAGVSQSPSNKVTEKGKDVELRCDPISGHTALYWYRQSLGQGLEFLIYFQGNSAPDKSGLPSDRFSAERTGGSVSTLTIQRTQQEDSAVYLCASSPDKWAYEQYFGPGTRLTVT.

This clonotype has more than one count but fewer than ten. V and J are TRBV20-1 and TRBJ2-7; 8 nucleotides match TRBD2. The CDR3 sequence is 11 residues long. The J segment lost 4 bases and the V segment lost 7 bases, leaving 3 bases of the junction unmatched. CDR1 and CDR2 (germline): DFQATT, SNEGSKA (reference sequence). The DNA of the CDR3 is TGCAGTGTCCGGGGGGGATACGAGCAGTACTTC. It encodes CSVRGGYEQYF.

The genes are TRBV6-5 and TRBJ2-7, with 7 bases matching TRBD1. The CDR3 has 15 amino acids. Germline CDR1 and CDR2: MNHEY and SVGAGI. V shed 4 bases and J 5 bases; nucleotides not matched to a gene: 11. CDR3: CASSSPNRGTDEQYF. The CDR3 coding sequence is TGTGCCAGCAGTTCCCCGAACAGGGGAACCGACGAGCAGTACTTC.

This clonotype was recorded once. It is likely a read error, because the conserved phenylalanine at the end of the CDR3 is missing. This CDR3 reads CASSSLNLGQTEAFS. The CDR3 nucleotides are TGTGCCAGCAGCTCGTTAAACCTAGGACAGACTGAAGCTTTCTCT. The chain is built from TRBV7-8 and TRBJ1-1; tentative D call: TRBD1 (6 bases). Germline CDR1 is SGHVS and CDR2 is FQNEAQ. Trimming took off 4 bases at V and 5 bases at J, with 17 bases between the two ends. This CDR3 has 15 amino acids.